The clone carrying this TCR beta chain was seen a single time. V lost 0 bases and J lost 3; bases outside the gene matches: 6. The CDR3 is 15 residues long. In germline, CDR1 is SGDLS, CDR2 YYNGEE. The sample originates from a study of shared clonotypes between healthy human individuals. The naive CD8 population came from CD45RO-negative cells selected for CCR7, without terminally differentiated effector memory CD45RA+ cells. TCRdb keeps only in-frame clones here, not all; method: immunoSEQ multiplex PCR. The sample holds about 2 million clones, approximately 94% seen once. The TCR originated in a man aged 18 to 30 in good health. V and J are TRBV9 and TRBJ2-7; 7 bases are a match to TRBD2. Material for sequencing was naive CD8+ T cells sorted from blood. The CDR3 loop is CASSVGDSGHYEQYF. Written as DNA, the CDR3 is TGTGCCAGCAGCGTAGGGGATAGCGGGCACTACGAGCAGTACTTC.